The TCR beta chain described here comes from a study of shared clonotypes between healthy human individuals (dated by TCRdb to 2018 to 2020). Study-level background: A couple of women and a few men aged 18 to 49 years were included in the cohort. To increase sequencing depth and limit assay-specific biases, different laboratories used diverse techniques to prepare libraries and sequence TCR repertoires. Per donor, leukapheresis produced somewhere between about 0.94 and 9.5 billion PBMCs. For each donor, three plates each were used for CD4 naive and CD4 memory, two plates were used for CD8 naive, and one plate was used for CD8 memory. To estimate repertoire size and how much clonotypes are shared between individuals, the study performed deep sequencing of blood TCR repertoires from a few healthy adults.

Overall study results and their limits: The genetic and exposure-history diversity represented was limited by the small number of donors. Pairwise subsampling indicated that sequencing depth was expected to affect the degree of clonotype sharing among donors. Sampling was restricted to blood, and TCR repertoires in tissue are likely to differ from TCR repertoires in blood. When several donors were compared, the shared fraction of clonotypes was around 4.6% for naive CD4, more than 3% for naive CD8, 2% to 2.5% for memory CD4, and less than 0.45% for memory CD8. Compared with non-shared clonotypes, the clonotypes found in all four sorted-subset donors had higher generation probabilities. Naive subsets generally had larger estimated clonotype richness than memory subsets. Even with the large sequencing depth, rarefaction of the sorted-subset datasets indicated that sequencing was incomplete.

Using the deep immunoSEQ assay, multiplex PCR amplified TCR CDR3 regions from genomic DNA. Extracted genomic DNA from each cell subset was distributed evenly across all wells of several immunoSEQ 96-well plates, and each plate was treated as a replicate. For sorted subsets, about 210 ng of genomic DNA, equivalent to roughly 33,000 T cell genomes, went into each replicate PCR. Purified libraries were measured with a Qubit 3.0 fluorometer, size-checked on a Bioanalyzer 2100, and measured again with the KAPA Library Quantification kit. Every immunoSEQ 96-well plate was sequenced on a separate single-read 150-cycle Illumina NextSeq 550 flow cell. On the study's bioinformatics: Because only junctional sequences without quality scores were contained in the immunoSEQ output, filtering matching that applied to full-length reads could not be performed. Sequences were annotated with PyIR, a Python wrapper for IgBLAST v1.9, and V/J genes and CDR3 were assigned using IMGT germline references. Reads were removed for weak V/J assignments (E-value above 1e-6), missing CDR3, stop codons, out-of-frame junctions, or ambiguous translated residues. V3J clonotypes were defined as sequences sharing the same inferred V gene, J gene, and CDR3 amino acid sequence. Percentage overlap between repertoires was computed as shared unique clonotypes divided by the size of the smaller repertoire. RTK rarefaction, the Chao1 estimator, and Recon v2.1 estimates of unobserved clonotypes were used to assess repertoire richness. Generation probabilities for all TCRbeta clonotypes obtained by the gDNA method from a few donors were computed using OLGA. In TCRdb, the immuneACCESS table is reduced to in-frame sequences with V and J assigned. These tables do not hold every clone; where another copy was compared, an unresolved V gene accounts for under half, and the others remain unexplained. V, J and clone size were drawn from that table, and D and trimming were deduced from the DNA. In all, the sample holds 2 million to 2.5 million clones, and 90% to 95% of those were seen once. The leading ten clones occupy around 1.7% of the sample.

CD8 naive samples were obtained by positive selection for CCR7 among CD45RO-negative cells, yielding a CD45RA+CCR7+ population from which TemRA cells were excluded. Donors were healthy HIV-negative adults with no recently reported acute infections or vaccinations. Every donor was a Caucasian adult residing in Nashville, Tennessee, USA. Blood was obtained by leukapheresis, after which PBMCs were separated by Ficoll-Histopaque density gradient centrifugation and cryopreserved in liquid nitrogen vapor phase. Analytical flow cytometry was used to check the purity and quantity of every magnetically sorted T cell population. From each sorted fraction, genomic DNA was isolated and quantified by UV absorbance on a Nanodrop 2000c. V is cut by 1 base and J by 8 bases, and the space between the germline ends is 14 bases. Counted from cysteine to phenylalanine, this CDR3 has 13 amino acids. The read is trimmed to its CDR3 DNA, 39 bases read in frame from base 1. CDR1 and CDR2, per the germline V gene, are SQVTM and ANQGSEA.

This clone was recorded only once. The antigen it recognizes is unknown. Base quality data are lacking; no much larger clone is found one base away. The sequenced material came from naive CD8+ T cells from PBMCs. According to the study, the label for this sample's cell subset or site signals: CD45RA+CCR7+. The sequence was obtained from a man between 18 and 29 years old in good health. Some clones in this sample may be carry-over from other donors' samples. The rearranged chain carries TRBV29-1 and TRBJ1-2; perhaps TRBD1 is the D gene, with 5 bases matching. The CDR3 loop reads CSVEAGGRGGYTF. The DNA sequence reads TGCAGCGTTGAAGCTGGGGGACGAGGGGGCTACACCTTC.